Each of the 14 T cell receptor beta chains below was sequenced from the same sample in a study of blood T cell repertoires in COVID-19. Assay: immunoSEQ multiplex PCR; the TCRdb copy retains only in-frame clones and omits some. In the table there are a few hundred thousand clones, around 82% of which are singletons. The sequenced sample consisted of peripheral blood. All receptors come from a human donor with COVID-19, enrolled during active disease. The donor label of this sample is uncertain.

The chain has TRBV10-3 and TRBJ2-3; TRBD2 matches at 12 bases. CDR1 is ENHRY and CDR2 is SYGVKD in the germline V gene. There are 15 residues in the CDR3. Losses at the gene ends were 6 bases for V and 6 bases for J; bases not matched to a gene: 7. CDR3 residues: CAIRPSGRESDTQYF. CDR3 nucleotide sequence: TGTGCCATCAGGCCTAGCGGGAGGGAGTCGGATACGCAGTATTTT.

This clone has just one count. The chain has TRBV19 and TRBJ2-5; the D is unclear. The germline gives CDR1 LNHDA, CDR2 SQIVND (reference sequence). Trimming removed 2 bases from V and 5 bases from J, with 9 bases in between. CDR3 length equals 13 residues. In nucleotides, the CDR3 is TGTGCCAGTAGTATAAGTTATGCGGAGACCCAGTACTTC. Amino acid sequence: CASSISYAETQYF.

This clone was counted a few times. The chain uses TRBV28 and TRBJ1-5; D remains unclear. CDR1 MDHEN and CDR2 SYDVKM come from the germline V gene. This CDR3 has 12 amino acids. Trimming took off 7 bases at V and 1 base at J, with 5 bases between the two ends. The DNA of the CDR3 is TGTGCCAGCAATGGCAGCAATCAGCCCCAGCATTTT. Protein product: CASNGSNQPQHF.

The chain links TRBV30 to TRBJ1-5; the match to TRBD1 covers 8 bases. The germline V gene encodes CDR1 GTSNPN and CDR2 SVGIG (reference sequence). Losses at the gene ends were 2 bases for V and 6 bases for J; bases not matched to a gene: 9. The CDR3 is 15 amino acids. This chain's CDR3 is CAWSPMTGASQPQHF. The DNA of the CDR3 is TGTGCCTGGAGTCCCATGACAGGGGCAAGTCAGCCCCAGCATTTT.

This rearrangement joins TRBV11-3 to TRBJ2-2, with 9 positions matching TRBD1. The ends lost 3 bases at V and 6 bases at J; junction bases unmatched: 2. From germline, CDR1 is SGHNT and CDR2 YENEEA. The CDR3 totals 14 residues. CDR3 bases: TGTGCCAGCAGCTTGGGACAGGGTGCCGGGGAGCTGTTTTTT. Translated: CASSLGQGAGELFF.

The chain is built from TRBV7-8 and TRBJ1-4; D not resolved. CDR3 length: 14 amino acids. Per germline, CDR1 SGHVS and CDR2 FQNEAQ. Trimming pared 2 bases from V and 4 bases from J, leaving 8 bases between. The CDR3 nucleotides are TGTGCCAGCAGCTTAAATCGGGGTAATGAAAAACTGTTTTTT. It is translated as CASSLNRGNEKLFF.

The gene calls are TRBV4-1 and TRBJ1-4, with D perhaps TRBD1 (6 bases). This CDR3 has 16 amino acids. V was cut by 1 base and J by 8 bases, with 17 bases left in between. In germline, CDR1 is MGHRA, CDR2 YSYEKL. CDR3 residues: CASSQADRGRGEKLFF. The CDR3 coding sequence is TGCGCCAGCAGCCAAGCGGATAGGGGCAGGGGAGAAAAACTGTTTTTT.

The chain is built from TRBV5-1 and TRBJ2-2, with 7 positions matching TRBD2. This CDR3 comprises 16 residues. Trimming took 5 bases from V and 1 from J; bases not matched to a gene: 8. The germline V gene has CDR1 SGHRS and CDR2 YFSETQ. The CDR3 sequence: CASSSLAEGNTGELFF. In nucleotides, the CDR3 is TGCGCCAGCAGTAGCCTAGCGGAGGGGAACACCGGGGAGCTGTTTTTT.

The rearrangement uses TRBV6-5 and TRBJ2-3; 9 positions agree with TRBD2. V shed 4 bases and J 4 bases; nucleotides not matched to a gene: 9. The CDR3 is 16 residues long. Germline CDR1 is MNHEY and CDR2 is SVGAGI. Written as DNA, the CDR3 is TGTGCCAGCAGTTCGGATGGCGGGAGGGCCTCAGATACGCAGTATTTT. It yields the protein CASSSDGGRASDTQYF.

This clone was found once. The rearrangement joins TRBV27 to TRBJ1-4, with a tentative D call TRBD1 (5 bases). V was trimmed by 7 bases and J by 4 bases, leaving 13 bases between them. CDR1 and CDR2 (germline): MNHEY, SMNVEV (reference sequence). The CDR3 covers 14 residues. In DNA form, the CDR3 reads TGTGCCAGCAAGGGCAGAAGGGGTAATGAAAAACTGTTTTTT. Protein sequence: CASKGRRGNEKLFF. Full variable domain (rest looked up from reference TRBV27 and TRBJ1-4): EAQVTQNPRYLITVTGKKLTVTCSQNMNHEYMSWYRQDPGLGLRQIYYSMNVEVTDKGDVPEGYKVSRKEKRNFPLILESPSPNQTSLYFCASKGRRGNEKLFFGSGTQLSVL.

This clone was seen more than once but under ten times. V and J are TRBV28 and TRBJ2-7, with D possibly matching TRBD1 (6 bases). Germline V gene lookup returns CDR1 MDHEN and CDR2 SYDVKM. The CDR3 consists of 16 residues. Trimming shortened V by 6 bases and J by 2 bases, and 20 bases separated the two germline ends. CDR3 in amino acids: CASRGQTDSSPYEQYF. DNA for the CDR3: TGTGCCAGCAGGGGGCAGACGGACAGTTCACCCTACGAGCAGTACTTC.

The gene calls are TRBV9 and TRBJ1-4; 7 bases line up with TRBD1. V lost 3 bases to trimming and J lost 5 bases; unmatched junction nucleotides: 4. Germline V lookup: CDR1 SGDLS, CDR2 YYNGEE. There are 14 residues in the CDR3. Here the CDR3 DNA reads TGTGCCAGCAGCGCGACAGGGTACAATGAAAAACTGTTTTTT. Translation gives CASSATGYNEKLFF.

The rearrangement joins TRBV4-1 to TRBJ1-5, with a tentative D call TRBD1 (6 bases). From germline, CDR1 is MGHRA and CDR2 YSYEKL. CDR3 size: 14 residues. Between the trimmed V and J ends, which lost 0 bases and 7 bases, there was a span of 10 bases. The CDR3 here is CASSQDGQRQPQHF. Written as DNA, the CDR3 is TGCGCCAGCAGCCAAGACGGACAGCGGCAGCCCCAGCATTTT.

This chain uses TRBV30 with TRBJ2-3; a weak D match, TRBD2 (6 bases). The V and J ends lost 2 bases and 1 base respectively, with 13 bases between them. There are 15 residues in the CDR3. CDR1 and CDR2 (germline): GTSNPN, SVGIG (reference sequence). The CDR3 reads CAWSRSGGGTDTQYF. The CDR3, as DNA: TGTGCCTGGAGTCGGTCTGGAGGGGGCACAGATACGCAGTATTTT.